The rows below give T cell receptor beta chains drawn from one sample of a study of T cell changes during pregnancy in multiple sclerosis. Generated by immunoSEQ multiplex PCR, the TCRdb table keeps only in-frame clones and is missing some. The repertoire holds 70,000 to 95,000 clones, with 75% to 95% as singletons. The specimen comprised CD4+ T cells from peripheral blood mononuclear cells, sampled in the second trimester of pregnancy. These receptors were collected from a female donor with multiple sclerosis, enrolled in a pregnancy study. The CDR3 runs from the conserved cysteine through the conserved F or W. D genes are given only for firm matches. Clone size is shown for a subset of rows, as once, few, many or a class of expanded clone.

d_gene: TRBD1
j_gene: TRBJ2-3
v_gene: TRBV27
abundance: -
CDR3nt: TGTGCCAGCTCGGACAGGGGGAGAATTAGCACAGATACGCAGTATTTT
CDR3aa: CASSDRGRISTDTQYF

d_gene: -
j_gene: TRBJ1-2
v_gene: TRBV28
abundance: -
CDR3nt: TGTGCCAGCAGTACTTACTTAGCTAACTATGGCTACACCTTC
CDR3aa: CASSTYLANYGYTF

d_gene: TRBD1
j_gene: TRBJ1-6
v_gene: TRBV5-4
abundance: -
CDR3nt: TGTGCCAGCAGCCGTAAGACAGGGGCCGAGGATTCACCCCTCCACTTT
CDR3aa: CASSRKTGAEDSPLHF

d_gene: -
j_gene: TRBJ1-2
v_gene: TRBV6-1
abundance: -
CDR3nt: TGTGCCAGCAGTGATACAAGGCGGGGCTATGGCTACACCTTC
CDR3aa: CASSDTRRGYGYTF

d_gene: -
j_gene: TRBJ2-7
v_gene: TRBV20-1
abundance: -
CDR3nt: TGCAGTGCTAGGGACATCTACGAGCAGTACTTC
CDR3aa: CSARDIYEQYF

d_gene: TRBD1
j_gene: TRBJ2-1
v_gene: TRBV6-5
abundance: -
CDR3nt: TGTGCCAGCAAACAGGGGGACGCCTACAATGAGCAGTTCTTC
CDR3aa: CASKQGDAYNEQFF

d_gene: TRBD1
j_gene: TRBJ2-5
v_gene: TRBV2
abundance: -
CDR3nt: TGTGCCAGCAGCGGACAGGGCAGGGAGACCCAGTACTTC
CDR3aa: CASSGQGRETQYF

d_gene: -
j_gene: TRBJ1-5
v_gene: TRBV7-2
abundance: once
CDR3nt: TGTGCCAGCAGCTTAGGGGGGGGCAATCAGCCCCAGCATTTT
CDR3aa: CASSLGGGNQPQHF

d_gene: TRBD1
j_gene: TRBJ2-5
v_gene: TRBV7-2
abundance: -
CDR3nt: TGTGCCAGCAGCCTGGACAGGGTGGGAGAGACCCAGTACTTC
CDR3aa: CASSLDRVGETQYF

d_gene: -
j_gene: TRBJ2-7
v_gene: TRBV19
abundance: -
CDR3nt: TGTGCCAGTAGTAGTGACAGGCCCTACGAGCAGTACTTC
CDR3aa: CASSSDRPYEQYF

d_gene: TRBD2
j_gene: TRBJ2-1
v_gene: TRBV6-5
abundance: -
CDR3nt: TGTGCCAGCAGTTACCTCGCGGGAGTCTACAATGAGCAGTTCTTC
CDR3aa: CASSYLAGVYNEQFF

d_gene: -
j_gene: TRBJ2-3
v_gene: TRBV7-3
abundance: -
CDR3nt: TGTGCCAGCAGCTTAACGGTAGGGGCGGATACGCAGTATTTT
CDR3aa: CASSLTVGADTQYF

d_gene: TRBD2
j_gene: TRBJ2-5
v_gene: TRBV7-9
abundance: once
CDR3nt: TGTGCCAGCAGCTTGATCGGGGGGATTCAGAGGGAGACCCAGTACTTC
CDR3aa: CASSLIGGIQRETQYF

d_gene: -
j_gene: TRBJ2-5
v_gene: TRBV2
abundance: few
CDR3nt: TGTGCCAGCAGGAAACAGGACCCAGAGACCCAGTACTTC
CDR3aa: CASRKQDPETQYF

d_gene: TRBD1
j_gene: TRBJ2-5
v_gene: TRBV7-9
abundance: -
CDR3nt: TGTGCCAGCAGGGAAGGACAGGGCCCACAGACCCAGTACTTC
CDR3aa: CASREGQGPQTQYF

d_gene: -
j_gene: TRBJ1-5
v_gene: TRBV6-5
abundance: -
CDR3nt: TGTGCCAGCAGAACAGGAACGAGCCAGCCCCAGCATTTT
CDR3aa: CASRTGTSQPQHF

d_gene: -
j_gene: TRBJ2-1
v_gene: TRBV5-8
abundance: once
CDR3nt: TGTGCCAGCAGCTTCGTCAATGAGCAGTTCTTC
CDR3aa: CASSFVNEQFF

d_gene: -
j_gene: TRBJ2-7
v_gene: TRBV27
abundance: -
CDR3nt: TGTGCCAGCAGTTCCACACGGGACTTGTACTCCTACGAGCAGTACTTC
CDR3aa: CASSSTRDLYSYEQYF

d_gene: TRBD1
j_gene: TRBJ2-7
v_gene: TRBV6-5
abundance: -
CDR3nt: TGTGCCAGCAGTTCGGATGGACAGGTGAACTACGAGCAGTACTTC
CDR3aa: CASSSDGQVNYEQYF

d_gene: -
j_gene: TRBJ1-2
v_gene: TRBV27
abundance: -
CDR3nt: TGTGCCAGCAGTTTAAGATCGCAGATTTCTTATGGCTACACCTTC
CDR3aa: CASSLRSQISYGYTF

d_gene: -
j_gene: TRBJ1-2
v_gene: TRBV7-2
abundance: -
CDR3nt: TGTGCCAGCAGCTTAGGGTACAGGCTATATGGCTACACCTTC
CDR3aa: CASSLGYRLYGYTF

d_gene: TRBD2
j_gene: TRBJ2-2
v_gene: TRBV14
abundance: -
CDR3nt: TGTGCCAGCAGCCGAGGGACTAAGGGGTCCACCGGGGAGCTGTTTTTT
CDR3aa: CASSRGTKGSTGELFF

d_gene: -
j_gene: TRBJ1-1
v_gene: TRBV19
abundance: -
CDR3nt: TGTGCCAGTACCGACACAGGCGGGGTGAACACTGAAGCTTTCTTT
CDR3aa: CASTDTGGVNTEAFF

d_gene: -
j_gene: TRBJ1-5
v_gene: TRBV6-5
abundance: few
CDR3nt: TGTGCCAGCAGCGCAAGACAAGTTAATCAGCCCCAGCATTTT
CDR3aa: CASSARQVNQPQHF

d_gene: TRBD1
j_gene: TRBJ1-6
v_gene: TRBV30
abundance: -
CDR3nt: TGTGCCTGGAATCTGGGACAGGGCAATTCACCCCTCCACTTT
CDR3aa: CAWNLGQGNSPLHF

d_gene: TRBD1
j_gene: TRBJ1-5
v_gene: TRBV6-1
abundance: once
CDR3nt: TGTGCCAGCACTCGGGACAGAGAGAATCAGCCCCAGCATTTT
CDR3aa: CASTRDRENQPQHF

d_gene: -
j_gene: TRBJ2-1
v_gene: TRBV19
abundance: -
CDR3nt: TGTGCCAGTAGTATAGAGAGGAGTACCGAGCAGTTCTTC
CDR3aa: CASSIERSTEQFF

d_gene: -
j_gene: TRBJ1-5
v_gene: TRBV18
abundance: -
CDR3nt: TGTGCCAGCTCACCACAGGGGTCCCATCAGCCCCAGCATTTT
CDR3aa: CASSPQGSHQPQHF

d_gene: TRBD2
j_gene: TRBJ2-7
v_gene: TRBV6-5
abundance: -
CDR3nt: TGTGCCAGCAGTTACCGAAGCGGGGCTTCCTTGGTGCAGTACTTC
CDR3aa: CASSYRSGASLVQYF

d_gene: TRBD1
j_gene: TRBJ1-2
v_gene: TRBV5-4
abundance: once
CDR3nt: TGTGCCAGCAGCACCGGACAGGGTAGAGACTATGGCTACACCTTC
CDR3aa: CASSTGQGRDYGYTF

d_gene: TRBD2
j_gene: TRBJ2-2
v_gene: TRBV28
abundance: -
CDR3nt: TGTGCCAGCAGTCCATATGGGGGACTAGCGTATGGCGGGGAGCTGTTTTTT
CDR3aa: CASSPYGGLAYGGELFF

d_gene: -
j_gene: TRBJ2-7
v_gene: TRBV27
abundance: -
CDR3nt: TGTGCCAGCAACCCCTTGCCTACGAGCTCCTACGAGCAGTACTTC
CDR3aa: CASNPLPTSSYEQYF

d_gene: -
j_gene: TRBJ2-4
v_gene: TRBV5-6
abundance: -
CDR3nt: TGTGCCAGCAGCTGGAGCGGTGCAGCCGGAGCCAAAAACATTCAGTACTTC
CDR3aa: CASSWSGAAGAKNIQYF